The TCR beta chain under discussion was sequenced for a study of T cells in localized non-small cell lung cancer. This CDR3 is 15 amino acids long. With respect to this clone: The antigen is undetermined.

Generated by immunoSEQ multiplex PCR, the TCRdb table keeps only in-frame clones and is missing some. The sample records roughly 4,300 clones, about 25% being singletons. Broader study findings: Adjacent lung had a median about 60 of the 100 largest tumor clones.

The chain recombines TRBV7-5 with TRBJ2-1; the table names TRBD1, a call not compared with the DNA. TRBV7-5 is an annotated pseudogene. Sequences were derived from lung tumor tissue, sampled before any cancer treatment. The clonotype comes from a male donor older than 55 with stage I lung adenocarcinoma. CDR3 DNA: TGTGCCAGCAGCTTGTCTGGGGGCCTTTCCAATGAGCAGTTCTTC. Protein sequence: CASSLSGGLSNEQFF.